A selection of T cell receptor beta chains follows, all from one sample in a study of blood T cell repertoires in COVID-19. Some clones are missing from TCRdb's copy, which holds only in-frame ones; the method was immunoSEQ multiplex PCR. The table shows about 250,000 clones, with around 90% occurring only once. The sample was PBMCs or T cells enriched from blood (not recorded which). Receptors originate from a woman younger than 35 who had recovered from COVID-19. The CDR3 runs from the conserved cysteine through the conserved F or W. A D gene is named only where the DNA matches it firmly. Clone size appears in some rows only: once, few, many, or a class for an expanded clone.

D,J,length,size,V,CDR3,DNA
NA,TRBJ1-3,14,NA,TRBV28,CASRGLRRGNTIYF,TGTGCCAGCAGGGGATTGAGACGGGGGAACACCATATATTTT
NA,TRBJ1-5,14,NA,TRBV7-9,CASSSQGTYQPQHF,TGTGCCAGCAGTTCGCAGGGAACTTATCAGCCCCAGCATTTT
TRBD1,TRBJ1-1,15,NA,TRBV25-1,CASSTRTGPNTEAFF,TGTGCCAGCAGCACTCGGACAGGGCCGAACACTGAAGCTTTCTTT
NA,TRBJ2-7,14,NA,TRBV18,CASSPPADAYEQYF,TGTGCCAGCTCACCACCAGCGGACGCTTACGAGCAGTACTTC
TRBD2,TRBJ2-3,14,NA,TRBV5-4,CASSLGRGVDTQYF,TGTGCCAGCAGCTTGGGACGGGGGGTGGATACGCAGTATTTT
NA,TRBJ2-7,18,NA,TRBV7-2,CASSLVIHRDMGRDEQYF,TGTGCCAGCAGCTTAGTCATTCACCGGGACATGGGTAGGGACGAGCAGTACTTC
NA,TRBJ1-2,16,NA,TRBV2,CASRSTRDSRTYGYTF,TGTGCCAGCAGATCAACTAGGGACTCACGAACCTATGGCTACACCTTC
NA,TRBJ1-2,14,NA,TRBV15,CATSIPGNYGGYTF,TGTGCCACCAGCATCCCAGGGAACTATGGTGGCTACACCTTC
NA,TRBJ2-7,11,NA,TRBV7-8,CASSLHYEQYF,TGTGCCAGCAGCCTCCACTACGAGCAGTACTTC
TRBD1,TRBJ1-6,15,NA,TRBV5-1,CASSLEGQSNSPLHF,TGCGCCAGCAGCTTAGAGGGACAGTCGAATTCACCCCTCCACTTT
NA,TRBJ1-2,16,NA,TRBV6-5,CASSYYLGKGDYGYTF,TGTGCCAGCAGTTACTATCTTGGGAAGGGGGACTATGGCTACACCTTC
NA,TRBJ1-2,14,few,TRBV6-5,CASSYSRRLGGYTF,TGTGCCAGCAGTTACTCGAGGAGGCTTGGTGGCTACACCTTC
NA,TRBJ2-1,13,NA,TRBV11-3,CASSLVRSHEQFF,TGTGCCAGCAGCTTAGTCCGAAGCCATGAGCAGTTCTTC
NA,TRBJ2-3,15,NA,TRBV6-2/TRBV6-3,CASSYWTLVTDTQYF,TGTGCCAGCAGTTACTGGACACTCGTCACAGATACGCAGTATTTT
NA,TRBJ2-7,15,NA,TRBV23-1,CASSPAGLLGLEQYF,TGCGCCAGCAGCCCGGCCGGACTCCTGGGATTGGAGCAGTACTTC
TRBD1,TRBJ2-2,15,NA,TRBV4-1,CASSPGQEGTGELFF,TGCGCCAGCAGCCCGGGACAGGAGGGGACCGGGGAGCTGTTTTTT
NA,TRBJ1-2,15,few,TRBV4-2,CASSQEPTDIYGYTF,TGTGCCAGCAGCCAAGAGCCCACAGATATCTATGGCTACACCTTC
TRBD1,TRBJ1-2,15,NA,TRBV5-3,CARSGGQGRIYGYTF,TGTGCCAGAAGCGGGGGACAGGGGCGAATCTATGGCTACACCTTC
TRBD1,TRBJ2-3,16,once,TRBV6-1,CASSEVHRGSTDTQYF,TGTGCCAGCAGTGAAGTGCACAGGGGTAGCACAGATACGCAGTATTTT
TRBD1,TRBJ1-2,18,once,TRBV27,CASRGTGGVQWWNYGYTF,TGTGCCAGCAGGGGGACAGGGGGCGTACAGTGGTGGAACTATGGCTACACCTTC
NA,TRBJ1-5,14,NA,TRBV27,CASSHRRANQPQHF,TGTGCCAGCAGCCACCGGCGGGCCAATCAGCCCCAGCATTTT
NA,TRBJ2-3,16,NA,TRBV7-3,CASSPGGTLSTDTQYF,TGTGCCAGCAGCCCAGGGGGGACCCTGAGCACAGATACGCAGTATTTT
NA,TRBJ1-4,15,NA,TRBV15,CATSPTIATNEKLFF,TGTGCCACCAGCCCGACAATTGCAACTAATGAAAAACTGTTTTTT
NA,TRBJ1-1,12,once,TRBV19,CASSLTGIEAFF,TGTGCCAGTAGTCTAACAGGGATTGAGGCTTTCTTT
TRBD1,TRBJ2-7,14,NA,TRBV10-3,CAISSGDRVISEYF,TGTGCCATCAGTTCTGGAGACAGGGTCATATCCGAGTACTTC
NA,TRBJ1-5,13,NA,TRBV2,CASKLRHQTPQHF,TGTGCCAGCAAATTAAGACATCAGACGCCCCAGCATTTT
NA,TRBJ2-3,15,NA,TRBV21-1,CASSKAKELMDTQYF,TGTGCCAGCAGCAAAGCGAAGGAGCTAATGGATACGCAGTATTTT
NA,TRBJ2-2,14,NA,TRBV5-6,CASSFPLGTGELFF,TGTGCCAGCAGCTTTCCCCTAGGCACCGGGGAGCTGTTTTTT
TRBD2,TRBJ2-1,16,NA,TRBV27,CASSMGLAGSYNEQFF,TGTGCCAGCAGTATGGGACTAGCGGGCTCCTACAATGAGCAGTTCTTC
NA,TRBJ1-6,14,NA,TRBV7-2,CASSLPAGASPLHF,TGTGCCAGCAGCTTACCGGCAGGGGCTTCACCCCTCCACTTT
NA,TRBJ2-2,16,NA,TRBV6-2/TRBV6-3,CASSYLWGERTGELFF,TGTGCCAGCAGTTACCTGTGGGGCGAGAGGACCGGGGAGCTGTTTTTT
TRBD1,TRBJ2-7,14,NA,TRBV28,CASSLGQGLSEQYF,TGTGCCAGCAGTTTAGGACAGGGTCTTTCCGAGCAGTACTTC
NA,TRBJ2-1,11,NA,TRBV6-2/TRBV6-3,CASSYRDEQFF,TGTGCCAGCAGTTACCGGGATGAGCAGTTCTTC
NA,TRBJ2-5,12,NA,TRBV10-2,CASGSTQETQYF,TGCGCCAGCGGGAGTACTCAAGAGACCCAGTACTTC
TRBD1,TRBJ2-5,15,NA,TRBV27,CASSLSGGPQETQYF,TGTGCCAGCAGTTTATCAGGGGGCCCACAAGAGACCCAGTACTTC
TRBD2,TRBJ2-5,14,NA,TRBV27,CASSRLSGSETQYF,TGTGCCAGCAGTAGATTGAGCGGGAGTGAGACCCAGTACTTC
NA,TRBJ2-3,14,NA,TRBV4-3,CASSQKKLGKMQYF,TGCGCCAGCAGCCAAAAGAAACTAGGTAAGATGCAGTATTTT
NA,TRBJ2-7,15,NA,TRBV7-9,CASSPRTSLGYEQYF,TGTGCCAGCAGCCCTAGGACTTCCCTAGGGTACGAGCAGTACTTC
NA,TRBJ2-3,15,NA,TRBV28,CAINRDQRSTDTQYF,TGTGCCATCAACAGAGACCAGAGAAGCACAGATACGCAGTATTTT
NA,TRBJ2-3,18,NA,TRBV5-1,CASSSDRGGRISTDTQYF,TGCGCCAGCAGCTCTGACAGGGGAGGGAGAATTAGCACAGATACGCAGTATTTT
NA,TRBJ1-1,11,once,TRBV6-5,CASTRGTEAFF,TGTGCCAGCACCCGCGGCACTGAAGCTTTCTTT
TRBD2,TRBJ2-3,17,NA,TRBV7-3,CASSPNTGTTSTDTQYF,TGTGCCAGCAGCCCAAATACCGGGACTACCAGCACAGATACGCAGTATTTT
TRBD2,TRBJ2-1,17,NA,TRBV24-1,CATSEDSAGGSYNEQFF,TGTGCCACCAGTGAGGATTCGGCGGGAGGCTCCTACAATGAGCAGTTCTTC
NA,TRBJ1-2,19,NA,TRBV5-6,CASSLLRRGAGDSNYGYTF,TGTGCCAGCAGCTTGTTGAGACGCGGGGCAGGAGATTCTAACTATGGCTACACCTTC
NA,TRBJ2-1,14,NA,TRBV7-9,CASSLVVSNNEQFF,TGTGCCAGCAGCTTAGTAGTGTCTAACAATGAGCAGTTCTTC
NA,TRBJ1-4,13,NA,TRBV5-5,CASSLATQEKLFF,TGTGCCAGCAGCTTGGCGACACAGGAAAAACTGTTTTTT
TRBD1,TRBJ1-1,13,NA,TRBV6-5,CASRGDRVTEAFF,TGTGCCAGCAGGGGTGACAGGGTCACTGAAGCTTTCTTT
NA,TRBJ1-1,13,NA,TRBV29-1,CSCRSGSYTEAFF,TGCAGCTGCCGTTCAGGATCCTACACTGAAGCTTTCTTT
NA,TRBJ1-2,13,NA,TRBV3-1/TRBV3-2,CASSLRAGHGYTF,TGTGCCAGCAGCCTGAGGGCCGGCCATGGCTACACCTTC
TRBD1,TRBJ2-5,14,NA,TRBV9,CASSPRQGQETQYF,TGTGCCAGCAGCCCTAGACAGGGTCAAGAGACCCAGTACTTC
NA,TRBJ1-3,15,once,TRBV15,CATSRVGGSGNTIYF,TGTGCCACCAGCAGAGTTGGCGGCTCTGGAAACACCATATATTTT
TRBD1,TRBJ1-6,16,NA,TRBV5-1,CASSLVGTGLNSPLHF,TGCGCCAGCAGCTTGGTCGGGACAGGCCTAAATTCACCCCTCCACTTT
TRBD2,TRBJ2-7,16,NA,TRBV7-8,CASSLTAGGPSYEQYF,TGTGCCAGCAGCTTAACGGCGGGAGGGCCGTCCTACGAGCAGTACTTC
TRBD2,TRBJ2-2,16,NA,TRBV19,CASRGLAGGWTGELFF,TGTGCCAGTAGAGGGCTAGCGGGGGGATGGACCGGGGAGCTGTTTTTT
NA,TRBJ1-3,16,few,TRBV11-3,CASSSPRESSGNTIYF,TGTGCCAGCAGCTCTCCCCGTGAGAGCTCTGGAAACACCATATATTTT